This T cell receptor beta chain derives from a study of blood T cell repertoires in COVID-19. Study information: T cells, B-cell-depleted T cells, or PBMCs supplied cDNA or gDNA.

As processed by the authors: Amplification of reference gene primers provided the estimated nucleated cell counts. Profiling relied on immunoSEQ multiplex PCR, and the TCRdb table lists in-frame clones only, not all of them. From that table come the V and J calls and clone size; the DNA was used to work out D and trimming. The sample shows approximately 240,000 clones, around 84% of them seen only once. This CDR3 is 13 amino acids long. V was shortened by 1 base and J by 4 bases, with 7 bases between the two germline ends. Germline V CDR1 and CDR2: SGDLS, YYNGEE. This receptor was taken from a man in his fifties or sixties who had recovered from COVID-19. Sequenced: peripheral blood. The chain is built from TRBV9 and TRBJ2-3; no clear D gene. CDR3 nucleotide sequence: TGTGCCAGCAGCGTACCCCCGGCAGATACGCAGTATTTT. Translation gives CASSVPPADTQYF.